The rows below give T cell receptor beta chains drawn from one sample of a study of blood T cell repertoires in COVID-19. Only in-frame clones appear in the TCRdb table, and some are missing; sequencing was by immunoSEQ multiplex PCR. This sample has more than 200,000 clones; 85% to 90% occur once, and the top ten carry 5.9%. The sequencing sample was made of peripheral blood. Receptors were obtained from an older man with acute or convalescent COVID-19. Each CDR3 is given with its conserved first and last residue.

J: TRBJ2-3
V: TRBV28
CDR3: CASKDSYTDTQYF

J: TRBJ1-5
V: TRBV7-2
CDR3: CASSADRHDGQPQHF

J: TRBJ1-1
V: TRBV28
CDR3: CASSGQMNTEAFF

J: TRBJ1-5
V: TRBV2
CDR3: CASSEQGGQPQHF

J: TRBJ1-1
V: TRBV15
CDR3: CATSRRQDLMNTEAFF

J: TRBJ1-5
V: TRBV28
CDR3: CASSPDRRSNQPQHF

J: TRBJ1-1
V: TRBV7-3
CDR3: CASSPNGVGNTEAFF

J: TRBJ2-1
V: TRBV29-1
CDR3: CSVEDPLRDTTFYNEQFF

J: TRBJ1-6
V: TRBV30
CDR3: CAFGQGSSYNSPLHF

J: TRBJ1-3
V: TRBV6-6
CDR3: CASSYSSPSSGNTIYF

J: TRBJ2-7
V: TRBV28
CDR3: CASSTTGTGGSEQYF

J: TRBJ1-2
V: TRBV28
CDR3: CASSHTGNNGYTF

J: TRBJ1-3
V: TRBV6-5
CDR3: CASSLQGLGDTIYF

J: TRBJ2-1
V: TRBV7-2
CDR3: CASSRVGGDNEQFF

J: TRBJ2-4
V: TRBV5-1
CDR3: CASSLGLTKNIQYF

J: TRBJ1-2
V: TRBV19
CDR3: CASRGRAASYGYTF

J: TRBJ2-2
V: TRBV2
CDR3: CASSGIVNTGELFF

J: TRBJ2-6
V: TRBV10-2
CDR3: CASSVSGASGANVLTF

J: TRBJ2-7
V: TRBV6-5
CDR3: CASSRLAESSYEQYF

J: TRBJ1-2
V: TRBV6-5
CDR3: CASSSSRDSNYGYTF

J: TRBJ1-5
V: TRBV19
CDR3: CASSPTGNSNQPQHF

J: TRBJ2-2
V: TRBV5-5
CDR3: CASSGRENTGELFF

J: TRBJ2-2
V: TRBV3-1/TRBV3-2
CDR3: CASSPQGVTGELFF

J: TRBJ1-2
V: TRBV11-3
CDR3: CASSAGQATKGYTF

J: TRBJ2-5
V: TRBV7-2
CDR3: CASSPERWETQYF

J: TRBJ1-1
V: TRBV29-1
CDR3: CSVLQGNTEAFF

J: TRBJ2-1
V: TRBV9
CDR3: CASSVAGTGVFNEQFF

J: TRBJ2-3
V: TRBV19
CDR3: CASSGGGGLTQYF

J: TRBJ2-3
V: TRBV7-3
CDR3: CASSPRYTDTQYF

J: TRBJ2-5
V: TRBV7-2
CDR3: CASSFGQGKETQYF

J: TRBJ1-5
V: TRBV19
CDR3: CASSIDLGSNQPQHF

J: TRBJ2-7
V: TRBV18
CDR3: CASSPIQGPYEQYF

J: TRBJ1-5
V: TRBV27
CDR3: CASKQGNNQPQHF

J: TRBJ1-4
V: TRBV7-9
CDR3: CASSSGTGRNEKLFF

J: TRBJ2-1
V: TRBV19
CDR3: CASLGPPQFF

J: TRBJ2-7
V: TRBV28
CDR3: CASSLSITSYEQYF

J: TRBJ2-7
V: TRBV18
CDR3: CASSPRAGGVSNEQYF

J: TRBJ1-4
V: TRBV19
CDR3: CASRDRANEKLFF

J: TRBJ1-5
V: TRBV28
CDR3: CASSFSSRDRGLRNQPQHF

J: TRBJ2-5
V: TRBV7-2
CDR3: CASSLTGLQETQYF

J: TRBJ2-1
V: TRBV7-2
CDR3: CASSPEAGTSFYNEQFF

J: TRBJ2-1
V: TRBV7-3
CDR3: CASSRGGPYNEQFF

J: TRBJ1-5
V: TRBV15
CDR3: CATSRGTGGGQPQHF

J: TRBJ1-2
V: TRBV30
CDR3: CAWKGFGGYTF

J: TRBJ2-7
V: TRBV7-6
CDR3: CASSRNRDSYEQYF

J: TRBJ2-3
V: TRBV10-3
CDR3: CAISETSGTQYF

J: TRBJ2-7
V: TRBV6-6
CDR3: CASSQLAGVGEQYF

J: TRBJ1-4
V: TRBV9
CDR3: CASSEGGSTNEKLFF

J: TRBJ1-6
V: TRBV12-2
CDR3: CASRLALTGPLNSPLHF

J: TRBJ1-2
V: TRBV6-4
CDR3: CASSEFAGRGYTF